The 8 T cell receptor beta chains given below trace back to one sample, sequenced in a study of cytomegalovirus exposure and HLA in healthy donors. In the PCR, 60 Vbeta and 13 Jbeta primers were used. The table came from immunoSEQ multiplex PCR; TCRdb's copy has only in-frame clones and leaves some out. The repertoire consists of some 180,000 clones, with over 65% occurring once and the leading ten covering 3.7%. Sequences were obtained from PBMCs. These receptor sequences come from a woman in her sixties or seventies in good health and CMV-seropositive.

This sequence joins TRBV6-5 and TRBJ2-7; the match to TRBD2 covers 10 bases. Looked up from germline, CDR1 is MNHEY and CDR2 is SVGAGI. V was clipped by 4 bases and J by 6 bases; unmatched bases: 9. This CDR3 spans 15 amino acids. CDR3 loop: CASSSTSGTSVEQYF. The CDR3 DNA reads TGTGCCAGCAGTTCGACCTCCGGGACTAGCGTCGAGCAGTACTTC.

This chain uses TRBV28 with TRBJ1-5; D not resolved. Germline CDR1 and CDR2: MDHEN and SYDVKM. The CDR3 contains 18 residues. Trimming stripped 5 bases from V and 2 bases from J, with 22 bases between. This CDR3 is CASSPSKGGPLGNQPQHF. As DNA, the CDR3 is TGTGCCAGCAGTCCGTCCAAGGGAGGACCCTTAGGCAATCAGCCCCAGCATTTT.

V and J are TRBV30 and TRBJ1-2; 7 bases map to TRBD1. This CDR3 has 14 amino acids. Germline trimming cut 4 bases from V and 7 bases from J; bases unmatched to any gene: 12. Germline V gives CDR1 GTSNPN, CDR2 SVGIG (reference sequence). Here the CDR3 reads CAWKLGQTPRGYTF. The CDR3 DNA sequence: TGTGCCTGGAAATTGGGACAGACCCCTCGTGGCTACACCTTC.

The CDR3 spells CASSSGSPNSPLHF. CDR3 sequence (DNA): TGTGCCAGCAGCTCGGGATCTCCGAATTCACCCCTCCACTTT. The V gene is TRBV11-3, the J gene TRBJ1-6; D unclear. V was trimmed by 4 bases and J by 7 bases, leaving 11 bases between them. CDR3 length equals 14 residues. Germline V gene lookup returns CDR1 SGHNT and CDR2 YENEEA.

CDR3 DNA: TGTGCCAGCAGTGAAGACAGGGGATCTGGAAACACCATATATTTT. This translates into CASSEDRGSGNTIYF. The gene calls are TRBV2 and TRBJ1-3, with 7 nucleotides matching TRBD1. The CDR3 extends over 15 amino acids. After removal of 1 base from V and 1 base from J, the junction contained 1 base not matched to a gene. Germline values: CDR1 SNHLY, CDR2 FYNNEI.

This clone came up once. The CDR3 reads CASSQAVHNEQFF. The CDR3 region has the DNA TGCGCCAGCAGCCAGGCAGTCCACAATGAGCAGTTCTTC. This chain links TRBV4-3 with TRBJ2-1; no clear D. The ends were cut back, 3 bases at V and 5 bases at J, with 8 bases in the middle. Germline V gives CDR1 LGHNA, CDR2 YSLEER. The CDR3 contains 13 residues.

This clone was counted only a few times. The rearrangement joins TRBV6-1 to TRBJ1-5; the D is unclear. Looked up from germline, CDR1 is MNHNS and CDR2 is SASEGT. V was trimmed by 1 base and J by 0 bases, leaving 16 bases between them. The length of the CDR3 is 18 residues. CDR3 nucleotides: TGTGCCAGCAGTGAAGGACACACCCGAAGTTATAGCAATCAGCCCCAGCATTTT. It translates to CASSEGHTRSYSNQPQHF.

The rearrangement links TRBV7-9 to TRBJ2-2; tentatively, D is TRBD2 (6 bases). The CDR3 totals 18 residues. Germline-derived CDR1 and CDR2 are SEHNR and FQNEAQ (reference sequence). Trimming removed 4 bases from V and 0 bases from J, with 18 bases in between. The CDR3 loop is CASSSTPHGGANTGELFF. In DNA, the CDR3 is TGTGCCAGCAGCTCCACCCCGCATGGCGGGGCGAACACCGGGGAGCTGTTTTTT.